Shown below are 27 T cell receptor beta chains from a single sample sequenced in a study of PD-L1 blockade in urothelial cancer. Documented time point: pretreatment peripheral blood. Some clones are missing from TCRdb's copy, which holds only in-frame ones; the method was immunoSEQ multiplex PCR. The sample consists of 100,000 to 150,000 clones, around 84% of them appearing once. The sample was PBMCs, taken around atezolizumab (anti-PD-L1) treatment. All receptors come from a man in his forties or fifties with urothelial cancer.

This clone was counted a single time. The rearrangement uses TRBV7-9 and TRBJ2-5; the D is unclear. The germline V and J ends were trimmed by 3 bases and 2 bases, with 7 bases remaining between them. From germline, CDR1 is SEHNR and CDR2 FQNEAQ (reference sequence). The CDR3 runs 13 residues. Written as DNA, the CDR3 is TGTGCCAGCAGCTTCTACTCACAAGAGACCCAGTACTTC. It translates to CASSFYSQETQYF.

The CDR3 region is CASSLGLRGGTGRSNYGYTF. CDR3 nucleotides: TGTGCCAGCAGCTTGGGCCTTCGGGGGGGGACAGGGAGGTCCAACTATGGCTACACCTTC. The gene calls are TRBV5-4 and TRBJ1-2, with 9 bases fitting TRBD1. The junction had 17 bases not matched to a gene; V was cut back by 0 bases and J by 2 bases. The CDR3 loop spans 20 amino acids. CDR1 and CDR2 (germline): SGHNT, YYREEE (reference sequence).

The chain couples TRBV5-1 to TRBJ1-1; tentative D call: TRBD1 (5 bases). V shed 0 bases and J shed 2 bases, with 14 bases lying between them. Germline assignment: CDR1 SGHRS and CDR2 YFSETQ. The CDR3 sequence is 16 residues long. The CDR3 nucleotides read TGCGCCAGCAGCTTGGCGGCGCAGGGCGTAAACACTGAAGCTTTCTTT. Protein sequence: CASSLAAQGVNTEAFF.

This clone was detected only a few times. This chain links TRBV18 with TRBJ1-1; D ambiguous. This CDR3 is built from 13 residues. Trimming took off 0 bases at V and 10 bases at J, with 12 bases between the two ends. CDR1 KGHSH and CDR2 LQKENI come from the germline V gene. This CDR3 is CASSPPPPWRAFF. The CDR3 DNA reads TGTGCCAGCTCACCACCCCCCCCCTGGAGAGCTTTCTTT.

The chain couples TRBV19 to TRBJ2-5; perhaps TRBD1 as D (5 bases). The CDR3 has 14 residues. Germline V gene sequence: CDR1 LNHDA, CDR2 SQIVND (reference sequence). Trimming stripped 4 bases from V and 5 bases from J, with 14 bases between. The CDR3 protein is CASSTRQLGETQYF. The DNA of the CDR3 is TGTGCCAGTAGTACGCGACAGCTGGGTGAGACCCAGTACTTC.

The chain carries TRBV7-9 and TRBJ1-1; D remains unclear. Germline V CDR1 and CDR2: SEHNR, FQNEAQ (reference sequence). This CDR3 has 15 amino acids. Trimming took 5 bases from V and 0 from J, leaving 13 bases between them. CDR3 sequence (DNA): TGTGCCAGCAGCCCCCCGTCGCGGATGAACACTGAAGCTTTCTTT. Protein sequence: CASSPPSRMNTEAFF. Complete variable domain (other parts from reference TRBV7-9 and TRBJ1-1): DTGVSQNPRHKITKRGQNVTFRCDPISEHNRLYWYRQTLGQGPEFLTYFQNEAQLEKSRLLSDRFSAERPKGSFSTLEIQRTEQGDSAMYLCASSPPSRMNTEAFFGQGTRLTVV.

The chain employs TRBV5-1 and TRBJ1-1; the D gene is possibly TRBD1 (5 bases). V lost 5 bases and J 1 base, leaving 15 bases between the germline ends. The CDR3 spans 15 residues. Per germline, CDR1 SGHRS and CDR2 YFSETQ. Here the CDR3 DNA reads TGCGCCAGCAGATTAAGCCCCAGGGAGAACACTGAAGCTTTCTTT. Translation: CASRLSPRENTEAFF.

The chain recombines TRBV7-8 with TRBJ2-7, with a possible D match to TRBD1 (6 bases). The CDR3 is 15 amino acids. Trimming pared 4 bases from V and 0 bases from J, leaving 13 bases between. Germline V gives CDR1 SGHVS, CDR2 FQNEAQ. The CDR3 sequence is CASSSLRTVSYEQYF. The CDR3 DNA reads TGTGCCAGCAGCTCCCTAAGGACAGTCTCCTACGAGCAGTACTTC.

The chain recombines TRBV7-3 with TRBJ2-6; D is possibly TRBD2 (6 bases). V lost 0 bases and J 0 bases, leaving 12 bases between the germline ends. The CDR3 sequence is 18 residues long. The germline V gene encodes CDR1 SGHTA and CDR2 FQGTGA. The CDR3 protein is CASSLTTSLISGANVLTF. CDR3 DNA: TGTGCCAGCAGCTTAACTACTAGCCTGATCTCTGGGGCCAACGTCCTGACTTTC.

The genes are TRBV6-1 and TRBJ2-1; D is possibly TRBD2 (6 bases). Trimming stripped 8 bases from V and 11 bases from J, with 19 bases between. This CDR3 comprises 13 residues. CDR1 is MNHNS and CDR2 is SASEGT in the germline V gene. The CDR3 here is CASLAGLGPKQFF. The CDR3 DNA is TGTGCCAGCTTGGCGGGATTGGGTCCTAAGCAGTTCTTC.

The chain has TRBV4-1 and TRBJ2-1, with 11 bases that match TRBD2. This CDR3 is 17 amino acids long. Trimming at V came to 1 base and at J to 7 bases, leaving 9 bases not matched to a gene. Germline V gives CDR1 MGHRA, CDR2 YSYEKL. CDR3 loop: CASSQAIAGGPGNEQFF. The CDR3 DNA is TGCGCCAGCAGCCAAGCCATAGCGGGAGGGCCAGGGAATGAGCAGTTCTTC.

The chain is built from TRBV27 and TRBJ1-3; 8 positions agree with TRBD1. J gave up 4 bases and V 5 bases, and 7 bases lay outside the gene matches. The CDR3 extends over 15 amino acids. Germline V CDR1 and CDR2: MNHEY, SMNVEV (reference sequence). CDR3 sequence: CASSPGQGRGNTIYF. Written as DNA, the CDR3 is TGTGCCAGCAGTCCCGGACAGGGTCGAGGAAACACCATATATTTT.

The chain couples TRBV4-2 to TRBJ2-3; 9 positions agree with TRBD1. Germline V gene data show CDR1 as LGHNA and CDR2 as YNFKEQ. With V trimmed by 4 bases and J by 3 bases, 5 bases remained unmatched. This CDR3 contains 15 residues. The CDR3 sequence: CASSPRTGETDTQYF. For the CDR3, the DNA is TGTGCCAGCAGCCCCCGGACAGGGGAGACAGATACGCAGTATTTT.

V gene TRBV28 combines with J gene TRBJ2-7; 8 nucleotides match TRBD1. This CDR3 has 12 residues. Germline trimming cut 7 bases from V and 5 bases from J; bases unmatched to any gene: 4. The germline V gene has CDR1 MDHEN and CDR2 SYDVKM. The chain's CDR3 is CASTTGGNEQYF. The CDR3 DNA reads TGTGCCAGCACCACAGGGGGGAACGAGCAGTACTTC. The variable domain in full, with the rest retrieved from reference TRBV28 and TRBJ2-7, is DVKVTQSSRYLVKRTGEKVFLECVQDMDHENMFWYRQDPGLGLRLIYFSYDVKMKEKGDIPEGYSVSREKKERFSLILESASTNQTSMYLCASTTGGNEQYFGPGTRLTVT.

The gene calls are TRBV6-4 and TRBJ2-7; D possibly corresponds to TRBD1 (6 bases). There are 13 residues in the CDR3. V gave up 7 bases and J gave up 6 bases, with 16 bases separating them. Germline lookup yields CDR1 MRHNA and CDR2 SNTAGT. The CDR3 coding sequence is TGTGCCAGCAACGGGACACGGCCCTGCGAGCAGTACTTC. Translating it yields CASNGTRPCEQYF.

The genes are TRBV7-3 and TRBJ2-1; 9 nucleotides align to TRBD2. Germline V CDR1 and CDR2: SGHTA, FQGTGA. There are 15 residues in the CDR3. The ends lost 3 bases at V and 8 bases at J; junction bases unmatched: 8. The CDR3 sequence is CASSLGTSKRDEQFF. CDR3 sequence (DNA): TGTGCCAGCAGCTTGGGGACTAGCAAGCGCGATGAGCAGTTCTTC.

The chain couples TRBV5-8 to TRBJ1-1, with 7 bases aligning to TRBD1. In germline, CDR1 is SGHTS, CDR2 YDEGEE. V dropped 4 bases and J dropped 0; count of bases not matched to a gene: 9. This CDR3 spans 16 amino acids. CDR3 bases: TGTGCCAGCAGCCCGGGGACAGCTAACATGAACACTGAAGCTTTCTTT. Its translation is CASSPGTANMNTEAFF.

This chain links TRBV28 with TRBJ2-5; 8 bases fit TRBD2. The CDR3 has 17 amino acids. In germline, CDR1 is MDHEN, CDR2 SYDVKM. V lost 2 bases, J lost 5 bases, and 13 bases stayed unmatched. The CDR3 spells CASSLRGGGRFWETQYF. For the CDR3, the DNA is TGTGCCAGCAGTTTACGCGGCGGCGGGAGGTTCTGGGAGACCCAGTACTTC.

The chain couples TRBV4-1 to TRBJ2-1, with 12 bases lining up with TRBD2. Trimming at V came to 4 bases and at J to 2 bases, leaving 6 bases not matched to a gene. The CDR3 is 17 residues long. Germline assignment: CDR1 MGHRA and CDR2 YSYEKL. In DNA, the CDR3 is TGCGCCAGCAGCCCTTCCCTAGCGGGAGGGACCTACAATGAGCAGTTCTTC. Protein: CASSPSLAGGTYNEQFF.

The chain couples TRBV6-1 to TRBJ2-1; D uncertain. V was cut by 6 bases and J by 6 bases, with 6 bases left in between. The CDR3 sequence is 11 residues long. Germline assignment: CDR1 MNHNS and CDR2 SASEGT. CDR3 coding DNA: TGTGCCAGCAGCTTAATCAATGAGCAGTTCTTC. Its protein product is CASSLINEQFF.

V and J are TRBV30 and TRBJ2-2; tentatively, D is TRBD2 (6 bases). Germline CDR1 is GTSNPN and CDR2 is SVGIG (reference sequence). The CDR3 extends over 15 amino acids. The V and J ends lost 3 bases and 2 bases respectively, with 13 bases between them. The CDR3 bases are TGTGCCTGGAGAGGTAGCGGACTAAACACCGGGGAGCTGTTTTTT. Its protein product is CAWRGSGLNTGELFF. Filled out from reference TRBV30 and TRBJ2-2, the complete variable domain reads SQTIHQWPATLVQPVGSPLSLECTVEGTSNPNLYWYRQAAGRGLQLLFYSVGIGQISSEVPQNLSASRPQDRQFILSSKKLLLSDSGFYLCAWRGSGLNTGELFFGEGSRLTVL.

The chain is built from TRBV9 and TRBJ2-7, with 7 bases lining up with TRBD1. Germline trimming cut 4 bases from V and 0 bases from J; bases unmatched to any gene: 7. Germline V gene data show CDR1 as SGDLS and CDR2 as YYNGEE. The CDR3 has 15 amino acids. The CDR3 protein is CASSSEGQSSYEQYF. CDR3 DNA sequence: TGTGCCAGCAGCTCAGAGGGACAGAGCTCCTACGAGCAGTACTTC.

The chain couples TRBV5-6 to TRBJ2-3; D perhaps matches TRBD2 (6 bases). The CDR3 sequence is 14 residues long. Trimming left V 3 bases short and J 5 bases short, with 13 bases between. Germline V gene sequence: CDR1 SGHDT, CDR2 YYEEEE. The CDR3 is CASSYPGDLDTQYF. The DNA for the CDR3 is TGTGCCAGCAGCTACCCGGGAGATTTAGATACGCAGTATTTT.

DNA for the CDR3: TGTGCCAGCTCACCAGCGGACAGGGGGCTGGCCAAAAACATTCAGTACTTC. Amino acids: CASSPADRGLAKNIQYF. The chain employs TRBV18 and TRBJ2-4; TRBD1 matches at 11 bases. The CDR3 covers 17 residues. V was pared by 2 bases and J by 1 base, with 4 bases of the junction left unmatched. Per the germline V gene, CDR1 is KGHSH and CDR2 is LQKENI.

The CDR3 DNA is TGTGCCAGCAGCTTCAGCGGACTAGCGGGAAGTGAGCAGTTCTTC. Protein product: CASSFSGLAGSEQFF. V and J are TRBV7-9 and TRBJ2-1; 12 bases are a match to TRBD2. There are 15 residues in the CDR3. J was trimmed by 9 bases and V by 3 bases; bases with no gene match: 6. CDR1 is SEHNR and CDR2 is FQNEAQ in the germline V gene (reference sequence).

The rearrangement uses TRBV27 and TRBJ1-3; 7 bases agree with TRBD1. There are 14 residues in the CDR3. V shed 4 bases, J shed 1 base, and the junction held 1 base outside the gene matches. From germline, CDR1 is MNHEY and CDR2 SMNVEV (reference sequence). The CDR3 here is CASSSTGSGNTIYF. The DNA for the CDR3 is TGTGCCAGCAGTTCGACAGGGTCTGGAAACACCATATATTTT.

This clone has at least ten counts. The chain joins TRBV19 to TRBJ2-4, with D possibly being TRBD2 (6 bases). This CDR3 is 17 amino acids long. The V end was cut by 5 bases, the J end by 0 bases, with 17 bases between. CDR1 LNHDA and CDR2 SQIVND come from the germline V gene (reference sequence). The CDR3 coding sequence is TGTGCCAGTAGTGCAGACGGGACTCCACTAGCCAAAAACATTCAGTACTTC. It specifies CASSADGTPLAKNIQYF. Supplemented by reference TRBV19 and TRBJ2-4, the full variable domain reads DGGITQSPKYLFRKEGQNVTLSCEQNLNHDAMYWYRQDPGQGLRLIYYSQIVNDFQKGDIAEGYSVSREKKESFPLTVTSAQKNPTAFYLCASSADGTPLAKNIQYFGAGTRLSVL.